The 3 T cell receptor beta chains below were found in one sample sequenced in a study of T-cell memory formation after mild COVID-19. TCRdb re-derived calls from the 5' RACE reads in MiXCR, one entry per CDR3 protein. The profile shows a few hundred thousand distinct CDR3 sequences, 15% to 20% of them singletons. The sample was PBMCs or a T cell subset sorted from them (not recorded which). The receptors were sampled from a man aged 18 to 30 who had mild COVID-19 (a few samples of this study predate the infection). Cell type and time point are not known.

The sample holds a few counts of this clonotype. The chain links TRBV24-1 to TRBJ2-1; either TRBD1 or TRBD2 may fit D (5 bases each). Per germline, CDR1 KGHDR and CDR2 SFDVKD. Trimming cost V 8 bases and J 8 bases, with 15 bases left between them. The CDR3 extends over 13 amino acids. This CDR3 is CATKGRLQDEQFF. The CDR3 region has the DNA TGTGCCACCAAGGGACGGCTGCAGGATGAGCAGTTCTTC.

This clonotype has just a few counts. This chain connects TRBV28 to TRBJ2-4, with TRBD2 matching 7 bases. Germline V gene lookup returns CDR1 MDHEN and CDR2 SYDVKM. J was trimmed by 0 bases and V by 3 bases; bases with no gene match: 5. The CDR3 length is 16 residues. The CDR3 is CASSLRRGIAKNIQYF. The CDR3 DNA is TGTGCCAGCAGTTTGAGGCGGGGGATAGCCAAAAACATTCAGTACTTC.

A few counts support this clonotype. This chain links TRBV14 with TRBJ1-3; 8 bases map to TRBD1. J gave up 2 bases and V 4 bases, and 4 bases lay outside the gene matches. From germline, CDR1 is SGHDN and CDR2 FVKESK. This CDR3 is built from 15 residues. CDR3 sequence reads: CASSRQGATGNTIYF. The CDR3 bases are TGTGCCAGCAGCCGTCAGGGGGCCACTGGAAACACCATATATTTT.